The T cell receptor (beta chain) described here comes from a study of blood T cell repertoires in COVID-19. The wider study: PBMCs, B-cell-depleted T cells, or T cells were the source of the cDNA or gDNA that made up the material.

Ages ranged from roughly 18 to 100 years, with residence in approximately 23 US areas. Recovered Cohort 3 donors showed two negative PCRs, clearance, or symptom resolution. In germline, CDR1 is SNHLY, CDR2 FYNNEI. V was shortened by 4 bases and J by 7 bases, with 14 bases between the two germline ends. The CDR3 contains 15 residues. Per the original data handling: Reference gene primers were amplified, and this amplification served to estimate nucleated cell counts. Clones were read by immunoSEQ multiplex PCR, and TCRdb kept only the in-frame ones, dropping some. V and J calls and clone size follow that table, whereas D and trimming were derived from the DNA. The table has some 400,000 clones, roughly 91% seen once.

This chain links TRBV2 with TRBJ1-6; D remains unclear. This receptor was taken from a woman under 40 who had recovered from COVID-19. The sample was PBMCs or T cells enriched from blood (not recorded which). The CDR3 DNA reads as TGTGCCAGCAGTGTGAACGGGTTAAGAAATTCACCCCTCCACTTT. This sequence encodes CASSVNGLRNSPLHF.